The rows below give T cell receptor beta chains drawn from one sample of a study of blood T cell repertoires in COVID-19. Clones were sequenced by immunoSEQ multiplex PCR, and TCRdb holds only the in-frame ones, with some missing. The sample lists 150,000 to 200,000 clones; roughly 79% were seen once. Sequenced: peripheral blood. Receptor source: a woman aged 80 or over with acute or convalescent COVID-19. CDR3s include the opening cysteine and the closing phenylalanine or tryptophan. A D gene is named only where the DNA matches it firmly. Not every row has a clone size; where given, it reads once, few, many or a size class.

clone size	D gene	V gene	J gene	CDR3 protein	CDR3 DNA
-	-	TRBV7-2	TRBJ2-1	CASSLAEGQYNEQFF	TGTGCCAGCAGCTTAGCGGAGGGGCAATACAATGAGCAGTTCTTC
-	TRBD2	TRBV23-1	TRBJ2-2	CASRPPGLAGPTGELFF	TGCGCCAGCAGACCTCCGGGACTAGCGGGACCAACCGGGGAGCTGTTTTTT
-	TRBD2	TRBV10-3	TRBJ2-5	CAAGDSGSQETQYF	TGTGCCGCCGGCGATAGCGGGAGCCAAGAGACCCAGTACTTC
-	-	TRBV27	TRBJ2-7	CASSFRDFDSYEQYF	TGTGCCAGCAGTTTCCGGGACTTCGACTCCTACGAGCAGTACTTC
-	TRBD2	TRBV5-4	TRBJ2-2	CASSVRLATGELFF	TGTGCCAGCAGCGTTCGACTAGCAACCGGGGAGCTGTTTTTT
-	-	TRBV4-1	TRBJ1-1	CASSQDIGVGNTEAFF	TGCGCCAGCAGCCAAGATATCGGGGTCGGGAACACTGAAGCTTTCTTT
-	-	TRBV2	TRBJ1-5	CASSESFSRDTNQPQHF	TGTGCCAGCAGTGAATCTTTTAGTCGGGACACCAATCAGCCCCAGCATTTT
-	-	TRBV6-1	TRBJ1-5	CASSEGVYSNQPQHF	TGTGCCAGCAGTGAGGGAGTATATAGCAATCAGCCCCAGCATTTT
-	TRBD1	TRBV19	TRBJ1-1	CASSVGQFNTEAFF	TGTGCCAGTAGTGTGGGACAGTTTAACACTGAAGCTTTCTTT
-	TRBD2	TRBV11-1	TRBJ2-2	CASSPSGLANTGELFF	TGTGCCAGCAGCCCTAGCGGGCTAGCGAACACCGGGGAGCTGTTTTTT
-	-	TRBV18	TRBJ2-2	CASSPPARSTVGELFF	TGTGCCAGCTCACCACCGGCCAGGTCGACGGTCGGGGAGCTGTTTTTT
many	TRBD1	TRBV7-8	TRBJ1-1	CASSRFQGAMNTEAFF	TGTGCCAGCAGCCGTTTCCAGGGGGCGATGAACACTGAAGCTTTCTTT
-	-	TRBV2	TRBJ1-2	CASSSPARAYGYTF	TGTGCCAGCAGTAGCCCGGCCAGGGCGTATGGCTACACCTTC
-	-	TRBV7-2	TRBJ2-1	CASSAGRYGNEQFF	TGTGCCAGCAGCGCGGGACGCTACGGCAATGAGCAGTTCTTC
once	-	TRBV6-5	TRBJ1-2	CASSYSAHYGYTF	TGTGCCAGCAGTTACTCGGCCCACTATGGCTACACCTTC
-	TRBD2	TRBV9	TRBJ2-7	CASSVEGLVPPYEQYF	TGTGCCAGCAGCGTAGAAGGACTAGTGCCACCCTACGAGCAGTACTTC
-	-	TRBV14	TRBJ2-2	CASSQQGWAGELFF	TGTGCCAGCAGCCAACAGGGGTGGGCCGGGGAGCTGTTTTTT
-	-	TRBV27	TRBJ1-1	CASSFPGVTEAFF	TGTGCCAGCAGTTTCCCAGGGGTTACTGAAGCTTTCTTT
-	-	TRBV20-1	TRBJ1-1	CSATRVFEAFF	TGCAGTGCTACCCGGGTCTTTGAGGCTTTCTTT
-	-	TRBV15	TRBJ1-2	CATSRDKENYGYTF	TGTGCCACCAGCAGAGATAAGGAGAACTATGGCTACACCTTC
-	-	TRBV18	TRBJ1-1	CASSLLGERLFFF	TGTGCCAGCTCATTACTAGGCGAACGGCTCTTTTTCTTT
-	-	TRBV30	TRBJ1-1	CAWSVGVNTEAFF	TGTGCCTGGAGTGTAGGGGTTAACACTGAAGCTTTCTTT
-	TRBD1	TRBV7-9	TRBJ1-1	CASSRGTALMNTEAFF	TGTGCCAGCAGCCGCGGGACAGCACTCATGAACACTGAAGCTTTCTTT
-	-	TRBV27	TRBJ1-2	CASSFRGSGYGYTF	TGTGCCAGCAGTTTTAGAGGGTCGGGCTATGGCTACACCTTC
-	-	TRBV27	TRBJ2-1	CASSSRRSSYNEQFF	TGTGCCAGCAGCTCTCGGAGAAGCTCCTACAATGAGCAGTTCTTC
-	-	TRBV2	TRBJ2-2	CASTLRDTGELFF	TGTGCCAGCACCCTACGGGACACCGGGGAGCTGTTTTTT
-	-	TRBV16	TRBJ1-3	CASSRSPQGLGNTIYF	TGTGCCAGCAGCCGATCGCCGCAGGGGTTGGGAAACACCATATATTTT
-	TRBD2	TRBV7-2	TRBJ2-1	CASSGGLAVSYNEQFF	TGTGCCAGCAGCGGAGGACTAGCGGTCTCCTACAATGAGCAGTTCTTC
few	TRBD1	TRBV18	TRBJ1-1	CASSPRTGGDTEAFF	TGTGCCAGCTCACCAAGGACAGGTGGAGACACTGAAGCTTTCTTT
-	TRBD1	TRBV6-1	TRBJ1-1	CASSESWTGYDTEAFF	TGTGCCAGCAGTGAATCCTGGACAGGGTACGACACTGAAGCTTTCTTT
-	TRBD1	TRBV5-1	TRBJ1-4	CASSRTGGVNEKLFF	TGCGCCAGCAGCCGTACAGGGGGCGTGAATGAAAAACTGTTTTTT
once	-	TRBV19	TRBJ1-3	CASSITYVLAAGNTIYF	TGTGCCAGTAGTATCACGTATGTTTTGGCAGCTGGAAACACCATATATTTT
-	TRBD1	TRBV19	TRBJ1-5	CASSMPPGQGMTQHF	TGTGCCAGTAGTATGCCTCCGGGACAGGGAATGACCCAGCATTTT
-	-	TRBV6-5	TRBJ1-2	CGTRELNYGYTF	TGTGGAACCAGGGAATTGAACTATGGCTACACCTTC
-	-	TRBV10-1	TRBJ2-7	CASSPRQVYYEQYF	TGCGCCAGCAGTCCACGGCAGGTGTACTACGAGCAGTACTTC
once	-	TRBV18	TRBJ1-2	CASSPGPDSSDGYTF	TGTGCCAGCTCACCAGGGCCAGATTCATCGGATGGCTACACCTTC
-	TRBD1	TRBV27	TRBJ2-1	CASSTGTGAYNEQFF	TGTGCCAGCAGTACCGGGACAGGTGCTTACAATGAGCAGTTCTTC
-	TRBD2	TRBV10-2	TRBJ2-1	CASRQASGSLEQFF	TGCGCCAGCCGGCAGGCTAGCGGGAGCCTTGAGCAGTTCTTC
-	-	TRBV6-6	TRBJ1-5	CASSYPTGMGNQPQHF	TGTGCCAGCAGTTACCCCACAGGGATGGGCAATCAGCCCCAGCATTTT
-	TRBD2	TRBV7-2	TRBJ2-7	CASSLVGTSGTEQYF	TGTGCCAGCAGCTTAGTCGGGACTAGCGGGACCGAGCAGTACTTC
once	TRBD1	TRBV3-1/TRBV3-2	TRBJ2-6	CASSQEGRGNSGANVLTF	TGTGCCAGCAGCCAAGAAGGCAGGGGGAACTCTGGGGCCAACGTCCTGACTTTC
-	TRBD1	TRBV5-4	TRBJ2-7	CASSRDQGALYEQYF	TGTGCCAGCAGCCGGGATCAGGGGGCCCTCTACGAGCAGTACTTC
-	-	TRBV30	TRBJ2-5	CAWTLSLETQYF	TGTGCCTGGACCCTTTCGTTAGAGACCCAGTACTTC
-	TRBD1	TRBV7-9	TRBJ1-2	CASSADRAGGYTF	TGTGCCAGCAGCGCTGACAGGGCGGGTGGCTACACCTTC
-	TRBD1	TRBV19	TRBJ1-1	CASSLNPGTGMRMNTEAFF	TGTGCCAGTAGCCTCAATCCCGGGACAGGGATGAGGATGAACACTGAAGCTTTCTTT
-	-	TRBV21-1	TRBJ1-5	CASSKVGNGNQPQHF	-
-	-	TRBV5-4	TRBJ1-1	CASSLAKKGVWTEAFF	TGTGCCAGCAGCTTGGCCAAGAAAGGAGTATGGACTGAAGCTTTCTTT
-	-	TRBV19	TRBJ2-2	CASTHPALRDRSGELFF	TGTGCCAGTACCCACCCGGCACTGCGGGATCGGTCCGGGGAGCTGTTTTTT
-	-	TRBV20-1	TRBJ2-7	CSASRLASAYEQYF	TGCAGTGCTAGTCGGCTAGCTTCGGCCTACGAGCAGTACTTC
-	TRBD2	TRBV5-4	TRBJ2-5	CASSFGLAGVTTQYF	TGTGCCAGCAGCTTTGGACTAGCGGGAGTTACGACCCAGTACTTC
-	-	TRBV11-2	TRBJ2-7	CASSLARTPSYEQYF	TGTGCCAGCAGCTTAGCTCGGACTCCGTCCTACGAGCAGTACTTC
-	-	TRBV19	TRBJ2-7	CASSAIQGSPAYEQYF	TGTGCCAGTAGTGCCATACAGGGTTCCCCCGCCTACGAGCAGTACTTC
-	TRBD2	TRBV11-2	TRBJ2-2	CASSPGGEGELFF	TGTGCCAGCAGCCCGGGGGGAGAAGGGGAGCTGTTTTTT